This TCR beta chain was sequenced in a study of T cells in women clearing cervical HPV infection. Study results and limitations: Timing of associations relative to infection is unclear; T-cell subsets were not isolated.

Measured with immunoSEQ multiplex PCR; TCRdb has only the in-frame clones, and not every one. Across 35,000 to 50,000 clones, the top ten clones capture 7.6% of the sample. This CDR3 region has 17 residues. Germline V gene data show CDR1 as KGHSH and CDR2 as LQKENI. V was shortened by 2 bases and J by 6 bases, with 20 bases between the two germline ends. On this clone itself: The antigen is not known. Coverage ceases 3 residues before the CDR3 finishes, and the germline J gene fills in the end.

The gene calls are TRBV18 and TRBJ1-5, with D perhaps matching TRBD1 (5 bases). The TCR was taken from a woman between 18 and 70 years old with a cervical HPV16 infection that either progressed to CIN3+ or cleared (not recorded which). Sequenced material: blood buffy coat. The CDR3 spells CASSPNGIWGNGQPQHF. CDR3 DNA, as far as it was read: TGTGCCAGCTCACCAAACGGAATTTGGGGCAATGGTCAGCCC.